The next 25 T cell receptor beta chains were all read from a single sample in a study of shared T cell receptors in the human thymus. Generated by immunoSEQ multiplex PCR, the TCRdb table keeps only in-frame clones and is missing some. In the table there are more than 550,000 clones, 80% to 90% of which are singletons. These records were also assigned to another study, of human thymus T cells.

The sequenced sample was thymocytes. The receptors were gathered from a boy under three years old with a congenital heart defect.

The CDR3 DNA follows: TGTGCCAGCAGCCTGAACGGGGCTAATGAAAAACTGTTTTTT. This translates into CASSLNGANEKLFF. V is TRBV28 and J is TRBJ1-4; D uncertain. This CDR3 has 14 amino acids. Between the trimmed V and J ends, which lost 6 bases and 3 bases, there was a span of 11 bases. Germline CDR1 MDHEN, CDR2 SYDVKM.

This clone was recorded a few times. This rearrangement joins TRBV6-1 to TRBJ2-5; D might be TRBD2 (5 bases). Germline lookup yields CDR1 MNHNS and CDR2 SASEGT. The CDR3 is made up of 21 amino acids. Trimming removed 2 bases from V and 0 bases from J, with 28 bases in between. CDR3 sequence (DNA): TGTGCCAGCAGTGAACCCTGCGGTGAAAGAACTAGTAGTCCGTACCAAGAGACCCAGTACTTC. This sequence encodes CASSEPCGERTSSPYQETQYF.

The chain uses TRBV7-8 and TRBJ2-6; 7 bases match TRBD1. This CDR3 comprises 17 residues. CDR1 is SGHVS, CDR2 FQNEAQ, per germline. The V gene end was trimmed by 8 bases and the J gene end by 0 bases; junction bases not matched to a gene: 10. The CDR3 sequence is CASVGDSRVSGANVLTF. Written as DNA, the CDR3 is TGTGCCAGCGTAGGGGACAGTCGAGTCTCTGGGGCCAACGTCCTGACTTTC.

CDR3 DNA: TGTGCCAGCAGTGGTTTTGTTTCGCGGGAGGTTTACGAGCAGTACTTC. Encoded protein: CASSGFVSREVYEQYF. The chain couples TRBV6-1 to TRBJ2-7; 8 bases are a match to TRBD2. V was clipped by 4 bases and J by 4 bases; unmatched bases: 12. Germline V gene lookup returns CDR1 MNHNS and CDR2 SASEGT. This CDR3 has 16 amino acids.

This chain joins TRBV28 and TRBJ2-3; 10 bases agree with TRBD1. V gave up 5 bases and J gave up 4 bases; unmatched junction bases: 15. The CDR3 is 18 residues long. The germline gives CDR1 MDHEN, CDR2 SYDVKM. The CDR3 DNA reads TGTGCCAGCAGTACTAACCGGGACAGGGGTTTGTTCCCAGATACGCAGTATTTT. Translation gives CASSTNRDRGLFPDTQYF.

The V gene is TRBV7-6, the J gene TRBJ1-2; 8 bases line up with TRBD1. After removal of 0 bases from V and 7 bases from J, the junction contained 10 bases not matched to a gene. Germline V gives CDR1 SGHVS, CDR2 FNYEAQ. The CDR3 length is 16 residues. The CDR3, as DNA: TGTGCCAGCAGCTTAGCCGGGACAGGCCGTTATCGTGGCTACACCTTC. It translates to CASSLAGTGRYRGYTF.

This sequence joins TRBV10-1 and TRBJ2-7; possible D gene TRBD1, 7 bases. The CDR3 length is 14 residues. CDR1 WNHNN and CDR2 SYGVQD come from the germline V gene (reference sequence). V was clipped by 7 bases and J by 3 bases, with 16 bases between them. CDR3: CASKGRRGHYEQYF. In DNA, the CDR3 is TGCGCCAGCAAGGGAAGGAGGGGGCACTACGAGCAGTACTTC.

This chain connects TRBV15 to TRBJ1-5; the match to TRBD1 covers 10 bases. The CDR3 consists of 16 residues. The trim removed 1 base at V and 5 bases at J, leaving 5 bases unmatched. CDR1 and CDR2 from the germline V gene are LNHNV and YYDKDF (reference sequence). For the CDR3, the DNA is TGTGCCACCAGCAGAGGCCCAGGACAGGGGGATCAGCCCCAGCATTTT. This encodes CATSRGPGQGDQPQHF. The variable domain in full, with the rest retrieved from reference TRBV15 and TRBJ1-5, is DAMVIQNPRYQVTQFGKPVTLSCSQTLNHNVMYWYQQKSSQAPKLLFHYYDKDFNNEADTPDNFQSRRPNTSFCFLDIRSPGLGDTAMYLCATSRGPGQGDQPQHFGDGTRLSIL.

This clone was found once. The V call is TRBV11-2, the J call TRBJ2-5, with 8 bases lining up with TRBD2. This CDR3 has 15 residues. V trimming: 3 bases; J trimming: 4 bases; junction bases outside the gene matches: 7. In germline, CDR1 is SGHAT, CDR2 FQNNGV. CDR3 in amino acids: CASSFLSGGGETQYF. The CDR3 DNA follows: TGTGCCAGCAGCTTTCTATCGGGGGGGGGAGAGACCCAGTACTTC. The full variable domain, with the rest looked up from reference TRBV11-2 and TRBJ2-5, is EAGVAQSPRYKIIEKRQSVAFWCNPISGHATLYWYQQILGQGPKLLIQFQNNGVVDDSQLPKDRFSAERLKGVDSTLKIQPAKLEDSAVYLCASSFLSGGGETQYFGPGTRLLVL.

This chain connects TRBV28 to TRBJ1-2; 7 bases align to TRBD1. Trimming took 3 bases from V and 2 from J; bases not matched to a gene: 9. There are 16 residues in the CDR3. Germline V gives CDR1 MDHEN, CDR2 SYDVKM. CDR3: CASSLVGQEHNYGYTF. CDR3 sequence (DNA): TGTGCCAGCAGTTTGGTAGGACAGGAGCACAACTATGGCTACACCTTC.

The chain employs TRBV25-1 and TRBJ2-7; a possible D gene is TRBD1 (6 bases). The CDR3 runs to 16 residues. The V gene's germline CDR1 is MGHDK and CDR2 SYGVNS. Trimming removed 4 bases at V and 6 bases at J, with 22 bases between. The CDR3 loop reads CASSAQAAGEVIEQYF. The CDR3 nucleotides read TGTGCCAGCAGTGCTCAGGCGGCAGGGGAAGTAATCGAGCAGTACTTC.

The chain joins TRBV6-1 to TRBJ1-5; 7 bases agree with TRBD1. The ends lost 3 bases at V and 6 bases at J; junction bases unmatched: 8. The CDR3 contains 15 residues. Germline-derived CDR1 and CDR2 are MNHNS and SASEGT. The CDR3 DNA is TGTGCCAGCAGTGATAGACAGGGTGCGTCTCAGCCCCAGCATTTT. Translation: CASSDRQGASQPQHF.

CDR3 sequence (DNA): TGTGCCAGCAGCTTGGCCCGTGGGCGGGGGGGCTGGGCAGATACGCAGTATTTT. This sequence encodes CASSLARGRGGWADTQYF. The chain employs TRBV5-6 and TRBJ2-3; TRBD2 aligns across 9 bases. Trimming at V came to 0 bases and at J to 4 bases, leaving 12 bases not matched to a gene. Looked up from germline, CDR1 is SGHDT and CDR2 is YYEEEE. CDR3 size: 18 residues.

The genes are TRBV7-3 and TRBJ2-6; D might be TRBD1 (5 bases). Per the germline V gene, CDR1 is SGHTA and CDR2 is FQGTGA. The ends were cut back, 0 bases at V and 0 bases at J, with 21 bases in the middle. This CDR3 is built from 21 residues. The CDR3 loop reads CASSLTSWGAASFSGANVLTF. DNA of the CDR3: TGTGCCAGCAGCTTAACATCTTGGGGCGCAGCTTCGTTCTCTGGGGCCAACGTCCTGACTTTC.

The chain employs TRBV6-4 and TRBJ1-2, with 12 bases aligning to TRBD1. CDR3 size: 14 residues. The ends lost 11 bases at V and 7 bases at J; junction bases unmatched: 11. Germline CDR1 is MRHNA and CDR2 is SNTAGT. CDR3 sequence: CAPACGTGGTGYTF. The CDR3 DNA is TGTGCCCCAGCATGCGGGACAGGGGGCACTGGCTACACCTTC.

The chain recombines TRBV4-3 with TRBJ1-5; D uncertain. There are 18 residues in the CDR3. Trimming took off 0 bases at V and 0 bases at J, with 15 bases between the two ends. Germline loops: CDR1 LGHNA, CDR2 YSLEER. Here the CDR3 reads CASSQDYPASDSNQPQHF. The CDR3 region has the DNA TGCGCCAGCAGCCAAGATTACCCCGCTTCAGATAGCAATCAGCCCCAGCATTTT.

The rearrangement uses TRBV14 and TRBJ1-1; possibly TRBD1 for D (5 bases). Germline V CDR1 and CDR2: SGHDN, FVKESK. The germline V and J ends were trimmed by 7 bases and 4 bases, with 16 bases remaining between them. The CDR3 has 14 amino acids. CDR3 loop: CASKPRDGITEAFF. Written as DNA, the CDR3 is TGTGCCAGCAAACCGCGGGACGGTATCACTGAAGCTTTCTTT.

The chain is built from TRBV5-4 and TRBJ1-6, with unresolved D. Germline loops: CDR1 SGHNT, CDR2 YYREEE (reference sequence). The V gene lost 1 base and the J gene lost 7 bases, with 15 bases spanning the gap. CDR3 length: 16 residues. The CDR3 nucleotides are TGTGCCAGCAGCTTGAGGAGAGCATTCCTAAATTCACCCCTCCACTTT. Encoded protein: CASSLRRAFLNSPLHF. The entire variable domain, with the rest obtained from reference TRBV5-4 and TRBJ1-6, is as follows: ETGVTQSPTHLIKTRGQQVTLRCSSQSGHNTVSWYQQALGQGPQFIFQYYREEENGRGNFPPRFSGLQFPNYSSELNVNALELDDSALYLCASSLRRAFLNSPLHFGNGTRLTVT.

The table lists this clone with a few counts. This chain joins TRBV5-6 and TRBJ2-7, with D hard to call. The CDR3 sequence is 15 residues long. In germline, CDR1 is SGHDT, CDR2 YYEEEE. Between the trimmed V and J ends, which lost 0 bases and 2 bases, there was a span of 12 bases. The CDR3 nucleotides read TGTGCCAGCAGCTTGGCGGCAGGTCCTACCTACGAGCAGTACTTC. It specifies CASSLAAGPTYEQYF.

V and J are TRBV5-1 and TRBJ2-7, with TRBD2 as a possible D gene (6 bases). CDR1 is SGHRS and CDR2 is YFSETQ in the germline V gene. This CDR3 is built from 18 residues. V was shortened by 1 base and J by 4 bases, with 24 bases between the two germline ends. CDR3: CASSLFGRGSRWPYEQYF. The CDR3 DNA follows: TGCGCCAGCAGCTTGTTCGGGCGGGGCAGTAGGTGGCCATACGAGCAGTACTTC. Supplemented by reference TRBV5-1 and TRBJ2-7, the full variable domain reads KAGVTQTPRYLIKTRGQQVTLSCSPISGHRSVSWYQQTPGQGLQFLFEYFSETQRNKGNFPGRFSGRQFSNSRSEMNVSTLELGDSALYLCASSLFGRGSRWPYEQYFGPGTRLTVT.

This chain links TRBV10-1 with TRBJ2-1; D is perhaps TRBD2 (6 bases). V lost 3 bases and J lost 7, with 16 bases in between. The CDR3 has 15 residues. Per germline, CDR1 WNHNN and CDR2 SYGVQD (reference sequence). CDR3 sequence reads: CASSDTPGLLNEQFF. The CDR3 nucleotides read TGCGCCAGCAGTGATACACCGGGACTCTTAAATGAGCAGTTCTTC.

This chain links TRBV21-1 with TRBJ1-5; the D call TRBD1 from the table was never checked on the DNA. TRBV21-1 constitutes a pseudogene. The CDR3 totals 16 residues. This CDR3 reads CASSKGATGCNQPQHF. As DNA, the CDR3 is TGTGCCAGCAGCAAAGGAGCTACAGGGTGCAATCAGCCCCAGCATTTT.

The rearrangement joins TRBV10-3 to TRBJ2-3; the match to TRBD2 covers 10 bases. Germline lookup yields CDR1 ENHRY and CDR2 SYGVKD. The CDR3 totals 16 residues. The V and J ends lost 6 bases and 1 base, in that order; junction bases with no gene match: 7. The CDR3 is CAIRPTGLAGTDTQYF. The CDR3 DNA reads as TGTGCCATCAGGCCGACCGGACTAGCGGGCACAGATACGCAGTATTTT.

The V call is TRBV19, the J call TRBJ2-7; 10 nucleotides line up with TRBD1. The J segment lost 2 bases and the V segment lost 5 bases, leaving 12 bases of the junction unmatched. CDR3 length: 17 residues. CDR1 LNHDA and CDR2 SQIVND come from the germline V gene (reference sequence). DNA of the CDR3: TGTGCCAGTAGTTCTTCCCCCGGGACAGGGGAACCCTACGAGCAGTACTTC. This gives the protein CASSSSPGTGEPYEQYF.

This clone was observed a handful of times. The chain links TRBV14 to TRBJ1-2; 7 positions agree with TRBD1. V shed 1 base, J shed 3 bases, and the junction held 20 bases outside the gene matches. Germline CDR1 is SGHDN and CDR2 is FVKESK. This CDR3 is built from 20 residues. The chain's CDR3 is CASSQGELERQGPSDYGYTF. The CDR3 DNA reads TGTGCCAGCAGCCAAGGAGAATTGGAGAGACAGGGACCTTCGGACTATGGCTACACCTTC.